The sequence of this T cell receptor beta chain was determined in a study of response to subunit inactivated influenza vaccine. Study-wide points: Researchers suggested that each seasonal influenza vaccination recruits few new T cells.

TCRdb called the RT-PCR reads again in MiXCR, with one record for every CDR3 protein. The profile shows a few hundred thousand distinct CDR3 sequences, roughly 15% of them singletons. In this sample, this clonotype turned up a few times. As yet, its antigen is unknown. V dropped 2 bases and J dropped 1; count of bases not matched to a gene: 4. The CDR3 loop spans 16 amino acids. CDR1 and CDR2 from the germline V gene are MNHEY and SVGAGI. This clonotype was sampled from a man aged 45-65 years who received an inactivated influenza vaccine. The chain uses TRBV6-5 and TRBJ2-5, with 10 nucleotides matching TRBD1. Specimen: PBMCs from blood, collected 12 days after vaccination. Written as DNA, the CDR3 is TGTGCCAGCAGTTACCAGACAGGGGGCCTCCAAGAGACCCAGTACTTC. Protein sequence: CASSYQTGGLQETQYF.